The T cell receptor beta chain described here comes from a study of blood T cell repertoires in COVID-19. Study-wide background: Italy, Spain and the United States were the sources of the convalescent and acute COVID-19 samples.

The authors' processing: How many nucleated cells were present was estimated from reference gene primer amplification. Some clones are missing from TCRdb's copy, which holds only in-frame ones; the method was immunoSEQ multiplex PCR. The V and J calls and clone size are taken from that table; D and trimming were inferred from the DNA. The sample carries roughly 250,000 clones, about nine tenths recorded once. Per germline, CDR1 MGHRA and CDR2 YSYEKL. Trimming cost V 7 bases and J 4 bases, with 17 bases left between them. The CDR3 is made up of 15 amino acids. The sample consisted of peripheral blood. This receptor was obtained from a man aged 55 to 70 who had recovered from COVID-19. The chain combines TRBV4-1 with TRBJ2-1; maybe TRBD2 (7 bases). The CDR3, as DNA: TGCGCCAGCACGGGGGGCTCCCTTGGATACAATGAGCAGTTCTTC. This sequence encodes CASTGGSLGYNEQFF.